Each of the 8 T cell receptor beta chains below was sequenced from the same sample in a study of T cells in Graves' hyperthyroidism and ophthalmopathy. There were TCR beta CDR3 regions amplified from RNA transcripts. HTBI primers drove first-round RT-PCR of the TCR CDR3. TCRdb re-called the multiplex PCR reads with MiXCR, one entry per CDR3 protein. The table shows around 420,000 distinct CDR3 sequences, with roughly 13% occurring only once. The sample was blood. These receptors came from a woman aged 18-35 years with Graves' hyperthyroidism.

The chain employs TRBV9 and TRBJ1-6; D remains ambiguous. The CDR3 is 15 residues long. V shed 1 base and J shed 8 bases, with 13 bases lying between them. Germline CDR1 SGDLS, CDR2 YYNGEE. The CDR3 region has the DNA TGTGCCAGCAGCGTAACCACAAGGGTTGATTCACCCCTCCACTTT. It encodes CASSVTTRVDSPLHF.

This clonotype appeared many times. The J gene is TRBJ2-7, the V gene TRBV11-2; D not certain. This CDR3 has 13 residues. The V end was cut by 5 bases, the J end by 7 bases, with 15 bases between. CDR1 is SGHAT, CDR2 FQNNGV, per germline. This chain's CDR3 is CASSLNSAWEQYF. As DNA, the CDR3 is TGTGCCAGCAGCCTCAACAGTGCCTGGGAGCAGTACTTC.

This clonotype was seen more than once but under ten times. This sequence joins TRBV5-4 and TRBJ2-2; D gene unclear. Germline V gives CDR1 SGHNT, CDR2 YYREEE (reference sequence). V lost 5 bases to trimming and J lost 5 bases, with 7 bases between them. The CDR3 runs 12 residues. The CDR3 DNA sequence: TGTGCCAGCAGTCCGATTACCGGGGAGCTGTTTTTT. This codes for CASSPITGELFF.

This clonotype was detected many times. This chain uses TRBV7-2 with TRBJ2-7, with 10 bases fitting TRBD2. The junction had 10 bases not matched to a gene; V was cut back by 2 bases and J by 3 bases. Per germline, CDR1 SGHTA and CDR2 FQGNSA. This CDR3 contains 17 residues. CDR3 coding DNA: TGTGCCAGCAGCTTAAGTCCAGCGGGAGGGAAAAACTACGAGCAGTACTTC. Residues: CASSLSPAGGKNYEQYF.

This clonotype was seen repeatedly, ten times or more. The rearrangement joins TRBV20-1 to TRBJ2-7; TRBD1 agrees at 9 bases. The CDR3 is 14 residues long. Germline CDR1 reads DFQATT; CDR2 reads SNEGSKA (reference sequence). The J segment lost 5 bases and the V segment lost 4 bases, leaving 9 bases of the junction unmatched. Written as DNA, the CDR3 is TGCAGTGCTAATCCCGGGACAGGGATCCACGAGCAGTACTTC. Its protein product is CSANPGTGIHEQYF.

The V call is TRBV6-1, the J call TRBJ1-3; maybe TRBD1 (5 bases). Germline lookup yields CDR1 MNHNS and CDR2 SASEGT. V was trimmed by 2 bases and J by 3 bases, leaving 11 bases between them. The CDR3 contains 15 residues. CDR3 coding DNA: TGTGCCAGCAGTGAATCGTGGGGGGGTGGAAACACCATATATTTT. Amino acid sequence: CASSESWGGGNTIYF.

This clonotype has a count of ten or more. The V and J genes are TRBV18 and TRBJ2-1, with 7 nucleotides matching TRBD1. The CDR3 consists of 19 residues. CDR1 KGHSH and CDR2 LQKENI come from the germline V gene. The junction had 14 bases not matched to a gene; V was cut back by 2 bases and J by 1 base. CDR3 DNA: TGTGCCAGCTCACCAATCTCTGAAAGGACAGGAAGTTCCTACAATGAGCAGTTCTTC. Translation gives CASSPISERTGSSYNEQFF. Based on the CDR3 plus reference TRBV18 and TRBJ2-1, the full variable domain is NAGVMQNPRHLVRRRGQEARLRCSPMKGHSHVYWYRQLPEEGLKFMVYLQKENIIDESGMPKERFSAEFPKEGPSILRIQQVVRGDSAAYFCASSPISERTGSSYNEQFFGPGTRLTVL.

This clonotype occurred many times. The rearrangement joins TRBV18 to TRBJ1-4; the match to TRBD1 covers 7 bases. This CDR3 is 14 amino acids long. V gave up 1 base and J gave up 6 bases; unmatched junction bases: 2. The germline V gene has CDR1 KGHSH and CDR2 LQKENI. The CDR3 sequence: CASSPQGADEKLFF. Written as DNA, the CDR3 is TGTGCCAGCTCACCACAGGGGGCGGATGAAAAACTGTTTTTT.